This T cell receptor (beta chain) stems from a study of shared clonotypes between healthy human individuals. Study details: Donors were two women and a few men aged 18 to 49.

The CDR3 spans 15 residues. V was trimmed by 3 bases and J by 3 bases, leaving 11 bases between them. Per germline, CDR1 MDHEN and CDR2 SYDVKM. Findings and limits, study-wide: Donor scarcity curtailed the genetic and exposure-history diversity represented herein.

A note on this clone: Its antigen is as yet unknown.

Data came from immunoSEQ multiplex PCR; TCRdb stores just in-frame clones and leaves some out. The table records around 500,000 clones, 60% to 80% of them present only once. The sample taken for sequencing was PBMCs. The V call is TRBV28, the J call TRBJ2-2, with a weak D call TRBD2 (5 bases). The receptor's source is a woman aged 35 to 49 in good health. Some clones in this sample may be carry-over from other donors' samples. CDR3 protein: CASSFAEDHTGELFF. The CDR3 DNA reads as TGTGCCAGCAGTTTCGCGGAGGATCACACCGGGGAGCTGTTTTTT.